This T cell receptor (beta chain) emerged from a study of long-term antiretroviral therapy in people with HIV. The run of the v3.0 immunoSEQ assay was at survey level. Repertoires were generated with immunoSEQ multiplex PCR, while TCRdb's copy carries only in-frame clones and drops some. The data hold 40,000 to 45,000 clones, with about 95% observed a single time. The TCR sequence derives from a woman aged 50 to 60 with HIV. The sequences come from unsorted PBMCs, collected 3.7 years after starting antiretroviral therapy.

Written as DNA, the CDR3 is TGCGCCAGCAGCTTAGGACAGGGGGGACCCGGGGAGCTGTTTTTT. Encoded protein: CASSLGQGGPGELFF. The chain joins TRBV5-1 to TRBJ2-2; 10 positions match TRBD1. V trimming: 2 bases; J trimming: 6 bases; junction bases outside the gene matches: 4. This CDR3 has 15 residues. Germline assignment: CDR1 SGHRS and CDR2 YFSETQ.